The 21 T cell receptor beta chains reported below all come from one sample, sequenced in a study of CD8 T cells in Susac syndrome. Random hexamers primed reverse transcription of about 0.5 to 1 ug RNA. TCRdb re-called the immunoSEQ multiplex PCR reads through MiXCR, storing one row per CDR3 protein. The sample shows some 300,000 distinct CDR3 sequences, 85% of them seen only once. Sequencing was performed on CD8+ T cells from PBMCs. These receptors were collected from a human donor with multiple sclerosis.

The CDR3 sequence is CASSFRQGGYEQYF. The CDR3 nucleotides are TGTGCCAGCAGTTTCCGTCAGGGGGGGTACGAGCAGTACTTC. This chain links TRBV28 with TRBJ2-7, with D tentatively TRBD1 or TRBD2 (7 bases each). Germline CDR1 is MDHEN and CDR2 is SYDVKM. The CDR3 spans 14 residues. V was shortened by 3 bases and J by 4 bases, with 13 bases between the two germline ends.

The CDR3 reads CASRETSSYNEQFF. CDR3 sequence (DNA): TGTGCCAGCAGAGAAACCAGCTCCTACAATGAGCAGTTCTTC. The chain combines TRBV12-3 or TRBV12-4 with TRBJ2-1, with D unclear. The CDR3 runs to 14 residues. The V end lost 6 bases, the J end lost 0 bases, and 9 bases lay between the germline ends.

This chain joins TRBV20-1 and TRBJ2-3; 8 nucleotides agree with TRBD2. The CDR3 loop spans 17 amino acids. Unmatched junction bases numbered 13, after V lost 5 bases and J lost 0 bases. Germline values: CDR1 DFQATT, CDR2 SNEGSKA (reference sequence). CDR3 in amino acids: CSARTSSALPSTDTQYF. The DNA for the CDR3 is TGCAGTGCTCGGACTAGCTCCGCCCTACCTAGCACAGATACGCAGTATTTT.

The chain combines TRBV20-1 with TRBJ2-1; D unresolved. The CDR3 runs 13 residues. Germline values: CDR1 DFQATT, CDR2 SNEGSKA (reference sequence). Trimming pared 2 bases from V and 3 bases from J, leaving 8 bases between. This CDR3 reads CSARLRNYNEQFF. For the CDR3, the DNA is TGCAGTGCTAGATTGAGAAACTACAATGAGCAGTTCTTC.

The gene calls are TRBV6-5 and TRBJ2-7; perhaps TRBD2 as D (5 bases). Germline CDR1 reads MNHEY; CDR2 reads SVGAGI. The CDR3 is 13 residues long. Trimming removed 0 bases at V and 6 bases at J, with 9 bases between. As DNA, the CDR3 is TGTGCCAGCAGTTACTCCCTCCGGGGCGAGCAGTACTTC. Translating it yields CASSYSLRGEQYF.

The V and J genes are TRBV6-1 and TRBJ2-7; 7 nucleotides agree with TRBD2. CDR3 length equals 11 residues. The ends lost 7 bases at V and 9 bases at J; junction bases unmatched: 6. Germline values: CDR1 MNHNS, CDR2 SASEGT. CDR3 region: CASTASGGQYF. DNA of the CDR3: TGTGCCAGCACCGCTAGCGGAGGGCAGTACTTC.

The CDR3 region is CASSQDTITGYTDTGELFF. The CDR3 DNA reads TGCGCCAGCAGCCAAGATACAATAACAGGGTACACGGACACCGGGGAGCTGTTTTTT. The V and J genes are TRBV4-3 and TRBJ2-2; TRBD1 might be the D (6 bases). CDR1 is LGHNA, CDR2 YSLEER, per germline. Trimming shortened V by 0 bases and J by 3 bases, and 20 bases separated the two germline ends. This CDR3 region has 19 residues.

The chain couples TRBV27 to TRBJ2-7, with D possibly matching TRBD1 (8 bases). This CDR3 is 15 amino acids long. Trimming cost V 5 bases and J 4 bases, with 18 bases left between them. CDR1 is MNHEY and CDR2 is SMNVEV in the germline V gene (reference sequence). CDR3 nucleotides: TGTGCCAGCAGTCTCTCAGGGGGCGGGAGATACGAGCAGTACTTC. It encodes CASSLSGGGRYEQYF.

This sequence joins TRBV4-3 and TRBJ2-7; a possible D gene is TRBD2 (6 bases). CDR1 and CDR2 (germline): LGHNA, YSLEER. Trimming stripped 0 bases from V and 7 bases from J, with 13 bases between. The CDR3 consists of 14 residues. CDR3 nucleotides: TGCGCCAGCAGCCAAGAAACGGAGGCGGGAGAGCAGTACTTC. Translation: CASSQETEAGEQYF.

The rearrangement joins TRBV18 to TRBJ2-3; D may be TRBD1 (5 bases). The CDR3 sequence is 15 residues long. Germline CDR1 is KGHSH and CDR2 is LQKENI. V was clipped by 0 bases and J by 1 base, with 8 bases between them. This CDR3 reads CASSPPDTGTDTQYF. The DNA for the CDR3 is TGTGCCAGCTCACCACCGGACACAGGCACAGATACGCAGTATTTT. Looking up the rest from reference TRBV18 and TRBJ2-3 gives the full variable domain: NAGVMQNPRHLVRRRGQEARLRCSPMKGHSHVYWYRQLPEEGLKFMVYLQKENIIDESGMPKERFSAEFPKEGPSILRIQQVVRGDSAAYFCASSPPDTGTDTQYFGPGTRLTVL.

The rearrangement links TRBV24-1 to TRBJ1-5; D remains unclear. CDR1 and CDR2 from the germline V gene are KGHDR and SFDVKD. Trimming took 1 base from V and 9 from J, leaving 6 bases between them. This CDR3 contains 12 residues. The CDR3 protein is CATSDLGWPQHF. In nucleotides, the CDR3 is TGTGCCACCAGTGATTTAGGATGGCCCCAGCATTTT.

This chain connects TRBV28 to TRBJ2-1; 10 bases are shared with TRBD1. V was clipped by 5 bases and J by 1 base; unmatched bases: 5. The germline gives CDR1 MDHEN, CDR2 SYDVKM. The CDR3 is 16 amino acids. The CDR3 sequence is CASSVGQGGSYNEQFF. The CDR3 coding sequence is TGTGCCAGCAGTGTAGGACAGGGGGGGTCCTACAATGAGCAGTTCTTC.

The chain employs TRBV12-3 or TRBV12-4 and TRBJ2-7; D not resolved. V was pared by 1 base and J by 2 bases, with 9 bases between. This CDR3 comprises 14 residues. In nucleotides, the CDR3 is TGTGCCAGCAGTTTAGAGGATTTGACCTACGAGCAGTACTTC. Protein sequence: CASSLEDLTYEQYF.

The genes are TRBV24-1 and TRBJ1-1, with 7 bases fitting TRBD1. The CDR3 sequence is 14 residues long. V gave up 8 bases and J gave up 4 bases; unmatched junction bases: 9. Germline loops: CDR1 KGHDR, CDR2 SFDVKD. CDR3 loop: CATNRGSNPTEAFF. The DNA of the CDR3 is TGTGCCACCAACAGGGGCTCCAATCCCACTGAAGCTTTCTTT.

J is TRBJ2-7 and V is TRBV9; 11 bases fit TRBD2. The CDR3 has 15 amino acids. With 3 bases clipped from V and 1 base from J, the junction kept 3 bases outside the gene matches. Per germline, CDR1 SGDLS and CDR2 YYNGEE. CDR3 bases: TGTGCCAGCAGCGAGGGACTAGCGGAATCCTACGAGCAGTACTTC. As protein: CASSEGLAESYEQYF. The full variable domain, its missing parts supplied by reference TRBV9 and TRBJ2-7, is DSGVTQTPKHLITATGQRVTLRCSPRSGDLSVYWYQQSLDQGLQFLIQYYNGEERAKGNILERFSAQQFPDLHSELNLSSLELGDSALYFCASSEGLAESYEQYFGPGTRLTVT.

The rearrangement uses TRBV9 and TRBJ2-7; a possible D gene is TRBD2 (6 bases). The CDR3 is made up of 15 amino acids. Per the germline V gene, CDR1 is SGDLS and CDR2 is YYNGEE. Trimming took off 3 bases at V and 0 bases at J, with 13 bases between the two ends. The CDR3 reads CASSEGLMSSYEQYF. The CDR3 bases are TGTGCCAGCAGCGAGGGACTGATGAGCTCCTACGAGCAGTACTTC.

The chain employs TRBV5-6 and TRBJ2-1; 11 nucleotides line up with TRBD1. In germline, CDR1 is SGHDT, CDR2 YYEEEE. This CDR3 is built from 14 residues. Unmatched junction bases numbered 6, after V lost 4 bases and J lost 9 bases. The CDR3 DNA reads TGTGCCAGCAGCCCGGGACAGGGGGTGCTTGAGCAGTTCTTC. Translating gives CASSPGQGVLEQFF.

The count of this clonotype is one. This chain's CDR3 is CSVGGGYEQFF. CDR3 DNA sequence: TGCAGCGTTGGAGGGGGGTATGAGCAGTTCTTC. V is TRBV29-1 and J is TRBJ2-1; D may correspond to TRBD1 or TRBD2 (6 bases each). CDR1 is SQVTM, CDR2 ANQGSEA, per germline. Trimming took 4 bases from V and 8 from J, leaving 9 bases between them. The CDR3 is 11 amino acids.

This clonotype was seen a few times. The rearrangement uses TRBV10-3 and TRBJ2-1, with TRBD1 matching over 7 bases. CDR3 length: 12 amino acids. The trim removed 6 bases at V and 9 bases at J, leaving 5 bases unmatched. In germline, CDR1 is ENHRY, CDR2 SYGVKD. The CDR3 DNA reads as TGTGCCATCAGGCAGGGGGAAGGTGAGCAGTTCTTC. This codes for CAIRQGEGEQFF.

The J gene is TRBJ2-2, the V gene TRBV4-3; 9 bases agree with TRBD2. The CDR3 has 17 residues. With V trimmed by 0 bases and J by 4 bases, 6 bases remained unmatched. Germline loops: CDR1 LGHNA, CDR2 YSLEER. The CDR3 coding sequence is TGCGCCAGCAGCCAAGAGTTAGCGGGAGTTCCCACCGGGGAGCTGTTTTTT. It is translated as CASSQELAGVPTGELFF.

In its sample, this clonotype was seen once. CDR3 sequence reads: CASSLNGAAYEQYF. In DNA, the CDR3 is TGTGCCAGCAGCTTAAACGGGGCAGCCTACGAGCAGTACTTC. The V gene is TRBV11-3, the J gene TRBJ2-7; the D gene could be TRBD1 or TRBD2 (5 bases each). This CDR3 contains 14 residues. CDR1 and CDR2 from the germline V gene are SGHNT and YENEEA. V shed 2 bases and J shed 2 bases, with 10 bases lying between them.